This T cell receptor (beta chain) emerged from a study of shared T cell receptors in the human thymus. Generated by immunoSEQ multiplex PCR, the TCRdb table keeps only in-frame clones and is missing some. The sample lists about 610,000 clones, 88% seen once, with approximately 0.01% in the top ten. This sample also belongs to another study, concerning human thymus T cells.

The clonotype originates from a boy under two years old with a congenital heart defect. Sequenced sample: thymocytes.

The CDR3, as DNA: TGTGCCAGCAGCCACCAATACGAGCAGTACTTC. Translating gives CASSHQYEQYF. The gene calls are TRBV14 and TRBJ2-7, with D unresolved. The V end lost 3 bases, the J end lost 4 bases, and 4 bases lay between the germline ends. Germline V gene sequence: CDR1 SGHDN, CDR2 FVKESK. This CDR3 is 11 amino acids long.